This TCR beta chain came from a study of T cell changes during pregnancy in multiple sclerosis. Sequencing used immunoSEQ multiplex PCR; TCRdb keeps in-frame clones, though not all of them. The sample consists of roughly 80,000 clones, 93% of them appearing once. Losses at the gene ends were 4 bases for V and 4 bases for J; bases not matched to a gene: 13. In germline, CDR1 is SGHRS, CDR2 YFSETQ. The CDR3 extends over 16 amino acids. The specimen was peripheral blood, collected in the second trimester of pregnancy. V is TRBV5-1 and J is TRBJ1-1; the match to TRBD1 covers 7 bases. The receptor was isolated from a female donor with multiple sclerosis, enrolled in a pregnancy study. CDR3 DNA sequence: TGCGCCAGCAGCCCCCTGGGACAGACCTCGGTCACTGAAGCTTTCTTT. Translating gives CASSPLGQTSVTEAFF.